These T cell receptor beta chains were read from a single sample in a study of shared clonotypes between healthy human individuals. The repertoire was sequenced with immunoSEQ multiplex PCR; TCRdb's copy has only in-frame clones and lacks some. Here the sample spans 1 million to 1.3 million clones, around three quarters being singletons. The sequenced sample consisted of memory CD4+ T cells from PBMCs. The receptor source for this set is a man between 18 and 35 years old in good health. Some clones in this sample may be carry-over from other donors' samples. CDR3s include the opening cysteine and the closing phenylalanine or tryptophan. A D gene is named only where the DNA matches it firmly. Only some rows state a clone size, as once, few, many or a class for expanded clones.

J gene | clone size | V gene | D gene | CDR3 DNA | CDR3 protein
TRBJ2-2 | NA | TRBV2 | NA | TGTGCCAGCAGGGTCGAAGTCACCGGGGAGCTGTTTTTT | CASRVEVTGELFF
TRBJ1-1 | few | TRBV10-3 | TRBD1 | TGTGCCATCAGTGGGGCAGGGGGAATGAACACTGAAGCTTTCTTT | CAISGAGGMNTEAFF
TRBJ2-7 | NA | TRBV4-1 | NA | TGTGCCAGCAGCAATCCTGCCGCGGTAAGCTCCTACGAGCAGTACTTC | CASSNPAAVSSYEQYF
TRBJ2-5 | NA | TRBV25-1 | TRBD1 | TGTGCCAGCAGGGAACAGGGGGCTCTCGAGACCCAGTACTTC | CASREQGALETQYF
TRBJ2-1 | NA | TRBV5-1 | TRBD2 | TGCGCCAGCAGCTTGGGGGCTAGCGGGAGGGCCTACAATGAGCAGTTCTTC | CASSLGASGRAYNEQFF
TRBJ1-4 | NA | TRBV6-6 | NA | TGTGCCAGCAGCTGGAATGTACAGGAAAAACTGTTTTTT | CASSWNVQEKLFF
TRBJ2-4 | NA | TRBV27 | NA | TGTGCCAGCAGTTTCCCGAGAAACATTCAGTACTTC | CASSFPRNIQYF
TRBJ2-7 | NA | TRBV7-6 | TRBD2 | TGTGCCAGCAGCCCTAGGACTAGGGAGTACGAGCAGTACTTC | CASSPRTREYEQYF
TRBJ2-7 | NA | TRBV11-3 | NA | TGTGCCAGCAGCTTTCCGGGACCAGGCGAGCAGTACTTC | CASSFPGPGEQYF
TRBJ2-1 | NA | TRBV5-6 | TRBD2 | TGTGCCAGCAGCCTCCGGTGGACTAGCGGGAGTAGGTATGAGCAGTTCTTC | CASSLRWTSGSRYEQFF
TRBJ1-1 | NA | TRBV9 | NA | TGTGCCAGCAGCGTTGATACAGGGCCTGAAGCTTTCTTT | CASSVDTGPEAFF
TRBJ2-7 | NA | TRBV28 | NA | TGTGCCAGCACTCAGGGAGGCTACGAGCAGTACTTC | CASTQGGYEQYF
TRBJ2-7 | NA | TRBV5-1 | TRBD1 | TGCGCCAGCAGCGGGGGACAGGGTGTCGAGCAGTACTTC | CASSGGQGVEQYF
TRBJ2-7 | NA | TRBV4-1 | NA | TGCGCCAGCAGCCAAGATGGGGTCACCGCCTACGAGCAGTACTTC | CASSQDGVTAYEQYF